This T cell receptor (beta chain) originates from a study of cytomegalovirus exposure and HLA in healthy donors. 13 Jbeta primers and 60 Vbeta primers were used for the PCR. Some clones are missing from TCRdb's copy, which holds only in-frame ones; the method was immunoSEQ multiplex PCR. This sample yields around 130,000 clones, of which roughly 79% are seen a single time; roughly 1.5% belongs to the top ten. This clone is a singleton in its sample. The antigen is unknown. General study points: CMV serostatus was the sole immune exposure information available. In a later analysis, HLA-associated beta chains showed higher expansion and lower generation probabilities than comparable chains. In a later analysis, productive TCRs from donors in an Asian-associated ancestry cluster reportedly carried fewer N-insertions than the cohort mean.

V was shortened by 7 bases and J by 3 bases, with 16 bases between the two germline ends. The CDR3 is made up of 15 amino acids. CDR1 SEHNR and CDR2 FQNEAQ come from the germline V gene (reference sequence). This TCR was sampled from a woman between 18 and 29 years old in good health and CMV-seronegative. The sequencing sample was made of PBMCs. The V call is TRBV7-9, the J call TRBJ2-1; the D gene is possibly TRBD1 (7 bases). CDR3 sequence: CASTNGRDSYNEQFF. In DNA, the CDR3 is TGTGCCAGCACCAACGGGCGGGACAGCTACAATGAGCAGTTCTTC.